These 30 T cell receptor beta chains were sequenced from one sample in a study of control samples from healthy donors and cancer patients. TCRdb's table, derived via immunoSEQ multiplex PCR, lists solely in-frame clones and lacks some. The sample lists under 150,000 clones, about nine tenths seen once, with 4.9% in the top ten. The sequenced material came from blood. Source of these receptors: a man younger than 45 in good health.

V and J are TRBV18 and TRBJ1-1, with a tentative D call TRBD1 (5 bases). Germline loops: CDR1 KGHSH, CDR2 LQKENI. Trimming left V 3 bases short and J 2 bases short, with 22 bases between. This CDR3 contains 18 residues. In DNA, the CDR3 is TGTGCCAGCTCACCGGTCCCAAGTTTCTTGACAGCCAACACTGAAGCTTTCTTT. Protein sequence: CASSPVPSFLTANTEAFF.

The genes are TRBV15 and TRBJ2-7; no reliable D call. V was pared by 3 bases and J by 0 bases, with 15 bases between. This CDR3 comprises 16 residues. The germline V gene encodes CDR1 LNHNV and CDR2 YYDKDF (reference sequence). The CDR3 DNA reads TGTGCCACCAGCAGTGAAGACCCACCGAGCTCCTACGAGCAGTACTTC. As protein: CATSSEDPPSSYEQYF.

V gene TRBV9 combines with J gene TRBJ2-1; 7 nucleotides align to TRBD2. J was trimmed by 5 bases and V by 4 bases; bases with no gene match: 3. Germline V gene sequence: CDR1 SGDLS, CDR2 YYNGEE. The CDR3 has 13 amino acids. The CDR3 DNA sequence: TGTGCCAGCAGCCCCGGGACTAACAATGAGCAGTTCTTC. Amino acids: CASSPGTNNEQFF.

This chain uses TRBV3-1 (or the pseudogene TRBV3-2) with TRBJ1-5; 7 bases agree with TRBD1. There are 15 residues in the CDR3. Germline CDR1 reads LGHDT; CDR2 reads YNNKEL (reference sequence). The V and J ends lost 1 base and 5 bases, in that order; junction bases with no gene match: 5. DNA for the CDR3: TGTGCCAGCAGCCAAGGGAGCAGGGGGTATCAGCCCCAGCATTTT. Amino acid sequence: CASSQGSRGYQPQHF.

The rearrangement joins TRBV24-1 to TRBJ2-4, with a possible D match to TRBD2 (5 bases). The V end was cut by 1 base, the J end by 3 bases, with 15 bases between. CDR1 is KGHDR, CDR2 SFDVKD, per germline. The CDR3 length is 17 residues. CDR3 loop: CATSDFSGTVGKNIQYF. The CDR3 DNA reads TGTGCCACCAGTGATTTCTCGGGAACGGTGGGCAAAAACATTCAGTACTTC.

The J gene is TRBJ2-5, the V gene TRBV29-1; possibly TRBD1 for D (6 bases). Trimming took off 4 bases at V and 1 base at J, with 10 bases between the two ends. In germline, CDR1 is SQVTM, CDR2 ANQGSEA. This CDR3 has 13 amino acids. CDR3 bases: TGCAGCGTTGGAGGACAGCTCCAAGAGACCCAGTACTTC. This gives the protein CSVGGQLQETQYF.

The rearrangement uses TRBV24-1 and TRBJ2-5, with D perhaps matching TRBD1 (5 bases). Trimming removed 4 bases at V and 5 bases at J, with 10 bases between. This CDR3 has 13 residues. Germline V lookup: CDR1 KGHDR, CDR2 SFDVKD. The CDR3 sequence is CATSEPGWETQYF. CDR3 bases: TGTGCCACCAGTGAACCAGGGTGGGAGACCCAGTACTTC.

This rearrangement joins TRBV4-3 to TRBJ2-7; D may be TRBD1 (5 bases). V lost 0 bases, J lost 3 bases, and 12 bases lay in between. CDR1 is LGHNA, CDR2 YSLEER, per germline. This CDR3 spans 15 amino acids. CDR3 in amino acids: CASSQDRQGIYEQYF. The CDR3, as DNA: TGCGCCAGCAGCCAAGACCGGCAGGGTATCTACGAGCAGTACTTC.

The V gene is TRBV4-1, the J gene TRBJ2-2, with a weak D call TRBD2 (6 bases). V was cut by 2 bases and J by 3 bases, with 10 bases left in between. The CDR3 loop spans 15 amino acids. CDR1 is MGHRA and CDR2 is YSYEKL in the germline V gene. The CDR3 sequence is CASSQMGGDTGELFF. Here the CDR3 DNA reads TGCGCCAGCAGCCAAATGGGGGGAGACACCGGGGAGCTGTTTTTT.

The chain recombines TRBV5-5 with TRBJ2-7; possibly TRBD1 for D (6 bases). This CDR3 comprises 14 residues. CDR1 SGHKS and CDR2 YYEKEE come from the germline V gene (reference sequence). Trimming stripped 0 bases from V and 5 bases from J, with 12 bases between. The CDR3 nucleotides read TGTGCCAGCAGCTTGGGGCAGGGGTGGAACGAGCAGTACTTC. Protein: CASSLGQGWNEQYF. Complete variable domain (other parts from reference TRBV5-5 and TRBJ2-7): DAGVTQSPTHLIKTRGQQVTLRCSPISGHKSVSWYQQVLGQGPQFIFQYYEKEERGRGNFPDRFSARQFPNYSSELNVNALLLGDSALYLCASSLGQGWNEQYFGPGTRLTVT.

The rearrangement links TRBV30 to TRBJ1-5, with TRBD1 matching over 8 bases. Losses at the gene ends were 5 bases for V and 5 bases for J; bases not matched to a gene: 5. CDR1 GTSNPN and CDR2 SVGIG come from the germline V gene (reference sequence). The CDR3 consists of 13 residues. The CDR3: CAWAGQGDQPQHF. CDR3 sequence (DNA): TGTGCCTGGGCCGGACAGGGCGATCAGCCCCAGCATTTT.

The chain employs TRBV11-1 and TRBJ2-3, with TRBD2 matching 7 bases. This CDR3 is 16 amino acids long. Per germline, CDR1 SGHAT and CDR2 FQDESV (reference sequence). The trim removed 7 bases at V and 4 bases at J, leaving 14 bases unmatched. The CDR3 sequence is CASNLGWAGAPDTQYF. The CDR3 region has the DNA TGTGCCAGCAACTTGGGATGGGCGGGAGCCCCAGATACGCAGTATTTT.

The chain recombines TRBV6-2 or TRBV6-3 with TRBJ1-1; D gene uncertain. The CDR3 sequence is 16 residues long. Germline values: CDR1 MNHEY, CDR2 SVGEGT. V was shortened by 0 bases and J by 0 bases, with 11 bases between the two germline ends. CDR3 sequence reads: CASSYSSQNMNTEAFF. The CDR3 DNA sequence: TGTGCCAGCAGTTACTCGTCACAGAACATGAACACTGAAGCTTTCTTT.

The chain recombines TRBV24-1 with TRBJ2-3; D could derive from TRBD1 or TRBD2 (5 bases each). V gave up 10 bases and J gave up 0 bases, with 13 bases separating them. The CDR3 length is 14 residues. Germline CDR1 KGHDR, CDR2 SFDVKD. The CDR3: CATKGRHSTDTQYF. In DNA, the CDR3 is TGTGCCACGAAGGGACGTCATAGCACAGATACGCAGTATTTT.

A few counts support this clone. The chain combines TRBV9 with TRBJ1-1; D ambiguous. Germline CDR1 reads SGDLS; CDR2 reads YYNGEE. This CDR3 spans 14 amino acids. V was shortened by 2 bases and J by 0 bases, with 8 bases between the two germline ends. The CDR3 nucleotides are TGTGCCAGCAGCGTCTATCCAATGAACACTGAAGCTTTCTTT. It codes for CASSVYPMNTEAFF.

CDR3 sequence (DNA): TGTGCCAGCAGTTACTCGGTCAGACTCCAAGAGACCCAGTACTTC. Protein product: CASSYSVRLQETQYF. The rearrangement links TRBV6-2 or TRBV6-3 to TRBJ2-5; D gene ambiguous. The CDR3 totals 15 residues. Per germline, CDR1 MNHEY and CDR2 SVGEGT. Trimming removed 0 bases at V and 1 base at J, with 9 bases between.

This clone was detected once. The V call is TRBV19, the J call TRBJ2-7, with a weak D call TRBD1 (6 bases). Germline V gene data show CDR1 as LNHDA and CDR2 as SQIVND (reference sequence). V dropped 8 bases and J dropped 6 bases, with 20 bases sitting between them. The CDR3 extends over 14 amino acids. The CDR3 DNA follows: TGTGCCAGTTCCCCCCCCAGGGGCCGGGGCGAGCAGTACTTC. It specifies CASSPPRGRGEQYF.

V is TRBV5-1 and J is TRBJ2-1; 13 bases line up with TRBD2. The CDR3 is 17 residues long. Germline V gene lookup returns CDR1 SGHRS and CDR2 YFSETQ. The J segment lost 6 bases and the V segment lost 5 bases, leaving 11 bases of the junction unmatched. CDR3 in DNA: TGCGCCAGCAGTACTTTTGGACTAGCGGGAGTCGGCAATGAGCAGTTCTTC. Its translation is CASSTFGLAGVGNEQFF.

This clone was observed a single time. The CDR3 DNA is TGTGCCAGCAGTAGGGTGACTAGCGCAGATACGCAGTATTTT. Translated: CASSRVTSADTQYF. The chain recombines TRBV6-5 with TRBJ2-3; 8 bases fit TRBD2. CDR1 is MNHEY, CDR2 SVGAGI, per germline. Losses at the gene ends were 5 bases for V and 4 bases for J; bases not matched to a gene: 5. There are 14 residues in the CDR3.

The V and J genes are TRBV19 and TRBJ1-1; D is unresolved. Per germline, CDR1 LNHDA and CDR2 SQIVND (reference sequence). The CDR3 contains 12 residues. The CDR3 DNA sequence: TGTGCTTCCGGTCCGGGTCGGGCTGAAGCTTTCTTT. Its translation: CASGPGRAEAFF.

The chain carries TRBV19 and TRBJ2-1; possible D gene TRBD2, 6 bases. Per the germline V gene, CDR1 is LNHDA and CDR2 is SQIVND (reference sequence). The CDR3 runs 16 residues. The V and J ends lost 0 bases and 3 bases respectively, with 12 bases between them. This CDR3 reads CASSIDLGGIYNEQFF. As DNA, the CDR3 is TGTGCCAGTAGTATAGATCTGGGGGGTATCTACAATGAGCAGTTCTTC.

The chain is built from TRBV7-8 and TRBJ2-7, with D uncertain. Germline V gene sequence: CDR1 SGHVS, CDR2 FQNEAQ. The CDR3 contains 12 residues. V lost 5 bases and J 6 bases, leaving 11 bases between the germline ends. The CDR3 protein is CASSQTESEQYF. CDR3 nucleotides: TGTGCCAGCAGCCAAACGGAATCCGAGCAGTACTTC.

The J gene is TRBJ1-2, the V gene TRBV19; D unclear. The CDR3 is 15 residues long. In germline, CDR1 is LNHDA, CDR2 SQIVND (reference sequence). Deletions cut 3 bases from V and 0 bases from J, with 11 bases between. The DNA of the CDR3 is TGTGCCAGTAGTATCTGGACTACTACTAACTATGGCTACACCTTC. It codes for CASSIWTTTNYGYTF.

CDR3 sequence reads: CAISRGQNQPQHF. CDR3 sequence (DNA): TGTGCCATCAGTAGGGGACAGAATCAGCCCCAGCATTTT. The J gene is TRBJ1-5, the V gene TRBV10-3; TRBD1 agrees at 7 bases. Germline CDR1 is ENHRY and CDR2 is SYGVKD. The length of the CDR3 is 13 residues. V lost 5 bases and J lost 4; bases outside the gene matches: 2.

The chain uses TRBV12-3 or TRBV12-4 and TRBJ2-7, with D possibly being TRBD2 (6 bases). V was clipped by 3 bases and J by 3 bases, with 9 bases between them. The CDR3 is 13 residues long. The CDR3 reads CASSFGGFYEQYF. DNA of the CDR3: TGTGCCAGCAGTTTCGGAGGGTTCTACGAGCAGTACTTC.

To note about this clone: A junction boundary mismatches the germline segment, possibly from a read error. The chain links TRBV24-1 to TRBJ2-3; D assignment may be TRBD1 or TRBD2 (6 bases each). Germline loops: CDR1 KGHDR, CDR2 SFDVKD. The CDR3 extends over 15 amino acids. The DNA for the CDR3 is TGTGCCACCAGGGGTACAGGGAGTGGGCGGGACCAGCAAAATTTT. The encoded protein is CATRGTGSGRDQQNF.

The V call is TRBV4-3, the J call TRBJ2-1; D is undetermined. V gave up 0 bases and J gave up 8 bases, with 8 bases separating them. Germline V lookup: CDR1 LGHNA, CDR2 YSLEER. This CDR3 comprises 13 residues. The CDR3 here is CASSQDQFDEQFF. The CDR3 bases are TGCGCCAGCAGCCAAGACCAGTTCGATGAGCAGTTCTTC.

The chain uses TRBV3-1 (or the pseudogene TRBV3-2) and TRBJ1-6, with D unresolved. V dropped 4 bases and J dropped 0 bases, with 10 bases sitting between them. The CDR3 extends over 16 amino acids. Germline loops: CDR1 LGHDT, CDR2 YNNKEL (reference sequence). CDR3 coding DNA: TGTGCCAGCAGCCTAGACACCATCTCCTATAATTCACCCCTCCACTTT. Residues: CASSLDTISYNSPLHF.

The chain links TRBV5-4 to TRBJ2-5; TRBD2 agrees at 9 bases. CDR1 is SGHNT and CDR2 is YYREEE in the germline V gene (reference sequence). The CDR3 is 15 residues long. After removal of 1 base from V and 5 bases from J, the junction contained 6 bases not matched to a gene. The CDR3 DNA follows: TGTGCCAGCAGCTTGAGTAGCGGGAGTTTTGAGACCCAGTACTTC. It codes for CASSLSSGSFETQYF.

The rearrangement links TRBV7-8 to TRBJ1-1, with a weak D call TRBD1 (6 bases). V was shortened by 7 bases and J by 5 bases, with 11 bases between the two germline ends. From germline, CDR1 is SGHVS and CDR2 FQNEAQ. The CDR3 length is 12 residues. The CDR3 nucleotides read TGTGCCAGCACACCGGGACATACTGAAGCTTTCTTT. Protein product: CASTPGHTEAFF. The complete variable domain, with remaining parts taken from reference TRBV7-8 and TRBJ1-1, reads GAGVSQSPRYKVAKRGQDVALRCDPISGHVSLFWYQQALGQGPEFLTYFQNEAQLDKSGLPSDRFFAERPEGSVSTLKIQRTQQEDSAVYLCASTPGHTEAFFGQGTRLTVV.